This T cell receptor beta chain is drawn from a study of blood T cell repertoires in COVID-19. Whole-study context: Sites across the United States, Italy and Spain contributed samples from acute and convalescent COVID-19. From T cells, B-cell-depleted T cells, or PBMCs came the material, which was cDNA or gDNA.

The CDR3 contains 21 residues. The authors' processing: Amplified reference gene primers provided the basis for estimating nucleated cell counts. Some clones are missing from TCRdb's copy, which holds only in-frame ones; the method was immunoSEQ multiplex PCR. That table gives V, J and clone size, and the DNA gave D and trimming. The sample consists of about 330,000 clones, over 75% of them appearing once. Participants' own reports of clinical history determined their cohort assignment. The sequence was collected from a young man who had recovered from COVID-19. This chain uses TRBV21-1 with TRBJ1-2; the DNA was not compared with TRBD1, the D call given in the table. TRBV21-1 is shown as a pseudogene. The specimen sequenced was PBMCs or T cells enriched from blood (not recorded which). The chain's CDR3 is CASSKLARLVRPQGTENGYTF. DNA of the CDR3: TGTGCCAGCAGCAAACTTGCCCGGTTAGTTCGTCCGCAGGGGACGGAGAATGGCTACACCTTC.